The 27 T cell receptor beta chains below were found in one sample sequenced in a study of T-cell memory formation after mild COVID-19. TCRdb analysed the 5' RACE reads with MiXCR anew, one entry per CDR3 protein. The sample holds about 400,000 distinct CDR3 sequences; under 25% are singletons and the top ten take over 10%. Sequences were obtained from PBMCs or a T cell subset sorted from them (not recorded which). Every receptor here comes from an adult woman who had mild COVID-19 (a few samples of this study predate the infection). Cell type and time point are not known.

The sample holds a few counts of this clonotype. V is TRBV10-2 and J is TRBJ2-5; D gene ambiguous. Trimming left V 6 bases short and J 4 bases short, with 6 bases between. CDR1 and CDR2 from the germline V gene are WSHSY and SAAADI. The CDR3 is made up of 11 amino acids. Here the CDR3 reads CASSAAETQYF. The CDR3 region has the DNA TGCGCCAGCAGCGCCGCAGAGACCCAGTACTTC.

V is TRBV12-3 or TRBV12-4 and J is TRBJ1-5; D may be TRBD1 (5 bases). This CDR3 contains 15 residues. Trimming stripped 3 bases from V and 4 bases from J, with 13 bases between. CDR3 DNA: TGTGCCAGCAGTTTTTCGGGGCCCGAAAATCAGCCCCAGCATTTT. It yields the protein CASSFSGPENQPQHF.

CDR3 loop: CASSFGAAGELFF. The DNA of the CDR3 is TGTGCCAGCAGTTTTGGCGCGGCCGGGGAGCTGTTTTTT. The gene calls are TRBV12-3 or TRBV12-4 and TRBJ2-2; unclear D gene. The CDR3 length is 13 residues. Trimming took 3 bases from V and 6 from J, leaving 8 bases between them.

The rearrangement uses TRBV2 and TRBJ2-5; 9 positions agree with TRBD2. The germline CDR1 and CDR2 sequences are SNHLY and FYNNEI. With V trimmed by 8 bases and J by 4 bases, 11 bases remained unmatched. The CDR3 consists of 15 residues. The CDR3 nucleotides are TGTGCCAGCTCGTTTCGCGGGGGGGCTGGAGAGACCCAGTACTTC. The encoded protein is CASSFRGGAGETQYF.

This clonotype has at least ten counts. This chain uses TRBV27 with TRBJ2-1; D gene ambiguous. The germline CDR1 and CDR2 sequences are MNHEY and SMNVEV (reference sequence). The length of the CDR3 is 15 residues. V lost 4 bases and J lost 5, with 15 bases in between. The CDR3 is CASSSGPPVDNEQFF. The CDR3 coding sequence is TGTGCCAGCAGTTCCGGACCGCCCGTAGACAATGAGCAGTTCTTC.

This chain connects TRBV12-3 or TRBV12-4 to TRBJ1-2; D remains ambiguous. Trimming removed 3 bases at V and 8 bases at J, with 10 bases between. The CDR3 loop spans 12 amino acids. This chain's CDR3 is CASSFEVGGYTF. For the CDR3, the DNA is TGTGCCAGCAGTTTTGAGGTCGGGGGCTACACCTTC.

This clonotype was counted many times. The genes are TRBV20-1 and TRBJ2-7, with 8 nucleotides matching TRBD2. Trimming cost V 0 bases and J 4 bases; bases outside gene matches: 8. Germline values: CDR1 DFQATT, CDR2 SNEGSKA (reference sequence). The CDR3 consists of 15 residues. In DNA form, the CDR3 reads TGCAGTGCTAGAGAGTCGGGAGGGATTGCGTACGAGCAGTACTTC. This encodes CSARESGGIAYEQYF.

The chain joins TRBV10-3 to TRBJ2-7, with D perhaps matching TRBD2 (6 bases). The CDR3 totals 13 residues. Trimming pared 8 bases from V and 0 bases from J, leaving 11 bases between. The germline V gene has CDR1 ENHRY and CDR2 SYGVKD. The CDR3 DNA reads TGTGCCATCCTGCGGGGTAACTCCTACGAGCAGTACTTC. The encoded protein is CAILRGNSYEQYF.

In its sample, this clonotype was seen a few times. The chain couples TRBV5-6 to TRBJ2-5, with TRBD1 matching over 7 bases. This CDR3 has 15 amino acids. V lost 4 bases and J lost 0; bases outside the gene matches: 6. Germline CDR1 is SGHDT and CDR2 is YYEEEE. CDR3 protein: CASSATTGDQETQYF. The CDR3 bases are TGTGCCAGCAGCGCAACCACAGGGGACCAAGAGACCCAGTACTTC.

The genes are TRBV18 and TRBJ1-4; a possible D gene is TRBD1 (5 bases). This CDR3 has 15 residues. V lost 2 bases to trimming and J lost 8 bases, with 15 bases between them. Germline CDR1 is KGHSH and CDR2 is LQKENI. This chain's CDR3 is CASSPTEGMREKLFF. As DNA, the CDR3 is TGTGCCAGCTCACCAACGGAGGGGATGCGGGAAAAACTGTTTTTT.

A few counts support this clonotype. The genes are TRBV12-3 or TRBV12-4 and TRBJ2-2, with D possibly being TRBD1 (6 bases). This CDR3 has 16 residues. Trimming removed 1 base at V and 6 bases at J, with 15 bases between. CDR3 amino acids: CASSLGQGHYAGELFF. The CDR3 DNA reads as TGTGCCAGCAGTTTAGGCCAGGGACATTACGCCGGGGAGCTGTTTTTT.

This clonotype has more than one count but fewer than ten. The chain couples TRBV12-5 to TRBJ1-3; perhaps TRBD1 as D (5 bases). The CDR3 length is 14 residues. Germline CDR1 is LGHNT and CDR2 is FRNRAP. Trimming stripped 5 bases from V and 3 bases from J, with 11 bases between. CDR3 residues: CASGGDRDGNTIYF. The CDR3 DNA sequence: TGTGCTAGTGGTGGGGACCGGGATGGAAACACCATATATTTT.

The V gene is TRBV6-1, the J gene TRBJ2-7; 13 nucleotides align to TRBD2. The CDR3 covers 15 residues. The germline V gene encodes CDR1 MNHNS and CDR2 SASEGT. Trimming removed 3 bases from V and 2 bases from J; junction bases left unmatched: 1. DNA for the CDR3: TGTGCCAGCAGTGAGGGGACTAGCGGGACCTACGAGCAGTACTTC. Its protein product is CASSEGTSGTYEQYF.

The J gene is TRBJ2-7, the V gene TRBV7-6; D is unresolved. This CDR3 has 14 amino acids. Germline CDR1 SGHVS, CDR2 FNYEAQ. V lost 3 bases, J lost 7 bases, and 16 bases lay in between. This chain's CDR3 is CASSFTGHLREQYF. The DNA of the CDR3 is TGTGCCAGCAGCTTTACCGGCCACCTACGAGAGCAGTACTTC.

The chain recombines TRBV7-9 with TRBJ1-4, with 8 bases lining up with TRBD1. This CDR3 is built from 16 residues. Per the germline V gene, CDR1 is SEHNR and CDR2 is FQNEAQ (reference sequence). The V gene end was trimmed by 5 bases and the J gene end by 0 bases; junction bases not matched to a gene: 5. The CDR3 sequence is CASSPGTGPTNEKLFF. The DNA of the CDR3 is TGTGCCAGCAGCCCGGGGACAGGACCAACTAATGAAAAACTGTTTTTT.

This chain links TRBV24-1 with TRBJ1-2; D unresolved. V was trimmed by 5 bases and J by 4 bases, leaving 10 bases between them. The germline CDR1 and CDR2 sequences are KGHDR and SFDVKD. CDR3 length: 13 amino acids. The CDR3 loop is CATSGSPGYGYTF. CDR3 coding DNA: TGTGCCACCAGTGGGTCCCCCGGCTATGGCTACACCTTC.

The chain employs TRBV4-3 and TRBJ1-2; D uncertain. CDR3 length equals 13 residues. The V gene's germline CDR1 is LGHNA and CDR2 YSLEER. V lost 4 bases and J 4 bases, leaving 10 bases between the germline ends. In DNA, the CDR3 is TGCGCCAGCAGCCGCGACATGGGCTATGGCTACACCTTC. Amino acids: CASSRDMGYGYTF.

This chain links TRBV29-1 with TRBJ2-7; 9 bases align to TRBD1. Germline assignment: CDR1 SQVTM and CDR2 ANQGSEA. The length of the CDR3 is 13 residues. Trimming took 7 bases from V and 6 from J; bases not matched to a gene: 10. The DNA of the CDR3 is TGCAGCGCCGGGGACAGGGTTCTGTCCGAGCAGTACTTC. Encoded protein: CSAGDRVLSEQYF.

This clonotype turned up a few times. The J gene is TRBJ2-2, the V gene TRBV6-6, with 9 bases identical to TRBD2. V lost 6 bases and J lost 5; bases outside the gene matches: 10. Germline CDR1 and CDR2: MNHNY and SVGAGI (reference sequence). The CDR3 totals 16 residues. CDR3 sequence (DNA): TGTGCCAGCAGCCCATACACTAGCGGGTGGACCGGGGAGCTGTTTTTT. Residues: CASSPYTSGWTGELFF.

Here the CDR3 DNA reads TGTGCCAGCAGGCCCCAGGGGGCAGGGGATACGCAGTATTTT. Translation: CASRPQGAGDTQYF. The chain has TRBV6-5 and TRBJ2-3; the match to TRBD1 covers 8 bases. This CDR3 region has 14 residues. The V segment lost 6 bases and the J segment 6 bases; nucleotides outside the gene matches: 8. Germline V lookup: CDR1 MNHEY, CDR2 SVGAGI.

Only a few counts were recorded for this clonotype. V usage is TRBV7-8 and J usage is TRBJ2-1; no clear D gene. CDR1 and CDR2 (germline): SGHVS, FQNEAQ. With 8 bases removed from V and 3 bases from J, the gap between germline ends came to 29 bases. The CDR3 extends over 19 amino acids. The CDR3 protein is CASHKNNLRVGLNYNEQFF. In DNA form, the CDR3 reads TGTGCCAGCCACAAAAACAATCTACGGGTGGGTCTAAACTACAATGAGCAGTTCTTC.

The chain couples TRBV4-1 to TRBJ2-7, with a possible D match to TRBD1 (5 bases). Between the trimmed V and J ends, which lost 1 base and 3 bases, there was a span of 10 bases. Germline V gene data show CDR1 as MGHRA and CDR2 as YSYEKL. The length of the CDR3 is 14 residues. The CDR3 spells CASSQAERGYEQYF. Here the CDR3 DNA reads TGCGCCAGCAGCCAAGCTGAAAGGGGCTACGAGCAGTACTTC.

The rearrangement links TRBV11-2 to TRBJ2-1; 8 positions match TRBD2. Germline V gene sequence: CDR1 SGHAT, CDR2 FQNNGV. Trimming at V came to 0 bases and at J to 9 bases, leaving 7 bases not matched to a gene. The CDR3 covers 15 residues. In DNA form, the CDR3 reads TGTGCCAGCAGCTTAGACGGGCGGGGGGTAGGTGAGCAGTTCTTC. It encodes CASSLDGRGVGEQFF.

This clonotype was counted only a few times. V usage is TRBV7-8 and J usage is TRBJ2-7, with D uncertain. V lost 5 bases and J lost 2, with 10 bases in between. From germline, CDR1 is SGHVS and CDR2 FQNEAQ. The CDR3 has 13 amino acids. CDR3 coding DNA: TGTGCCAGCAGCACGCGTGGAGCCTACGAGCAGTACTTC. This sequence encodes CASSTRGAYEQYF.

The genes are TRBV20-1 and TRBJ2-2; D gene uncertain. V shed 3 bases and J shed 0 bases, with 11 bases lying between them. The CDR3 contains 15 residues. Germline assignment: CDR1 DFQATT and CDR2 SNEGSKA (reference sequence). The CDR3 DNA reads as TGCAGTGCTAGCCGGGCTGCTACGAACACCGGGGAGCTGTTTTTT. Translation: CSASRAATNTGELFF.

The rearrangement links TRBV4-3 to TRBJ1-1; no definite D call. The length of the CDR3 is 15 residues. Germline V gene data show CDR1 as LGHNA and CDR2 as YSLEER. V was trimmed by 2 bases and J by 1 base, leaving 11 bases between them. The CDR3 loop reads CASSQMLQKNTEAFF. The CDR3 DNA sequence: TGCGCCAGCAGCCAAATGCTACAGAAGAACACTGAAGCTTTCTTT.

This clonotype has a handful of counts. The chain employs TRBV12-3 or TRBV12-4 and TRBJ1-3; unclear D gene. Between the trimmed V and J ends, which lost 7 bases and 1 base, there was a span of 8 bases. The CDR3 is made up of 13 amino acids. The CDR3 DNA reads TGTGCCAGCAATGACAATTCTGGAAACACCATATATTTT. This encodes CASNDNSGNTIYF.